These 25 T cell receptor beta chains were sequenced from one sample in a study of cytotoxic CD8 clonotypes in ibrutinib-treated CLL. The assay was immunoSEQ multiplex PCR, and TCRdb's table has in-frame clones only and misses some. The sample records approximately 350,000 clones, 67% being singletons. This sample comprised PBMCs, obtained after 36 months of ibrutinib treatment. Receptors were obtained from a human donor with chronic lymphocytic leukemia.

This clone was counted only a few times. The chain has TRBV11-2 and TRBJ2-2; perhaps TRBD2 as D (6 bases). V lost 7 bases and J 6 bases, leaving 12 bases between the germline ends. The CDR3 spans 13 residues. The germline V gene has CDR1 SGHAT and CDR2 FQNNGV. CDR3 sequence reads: CASNPRRAGELFF. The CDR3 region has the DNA TGTGCCAGCAATCCTAGGAGGGCCGGGGAGCTGTTTTTT.

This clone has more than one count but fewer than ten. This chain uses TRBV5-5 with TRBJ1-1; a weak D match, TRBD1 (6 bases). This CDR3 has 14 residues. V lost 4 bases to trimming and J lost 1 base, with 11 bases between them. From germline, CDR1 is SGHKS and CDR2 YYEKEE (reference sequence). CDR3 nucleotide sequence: TGTGCCAGCAGCCCCCAGGGGACGAACACTGAAGCTTTCTTT. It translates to CASSPQGTNTEAFF. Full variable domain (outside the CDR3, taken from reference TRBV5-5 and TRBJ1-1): DAGVTQSPTHLIKTRGQQVTLRCSPISGHKSVSWYQQVLGQGPQFIFQYYEKEERGRGNFPDRFSARQFPNYSSELNVNALLLGDSALYLCASSPQGTNTEAFFGQGTRLTVV.

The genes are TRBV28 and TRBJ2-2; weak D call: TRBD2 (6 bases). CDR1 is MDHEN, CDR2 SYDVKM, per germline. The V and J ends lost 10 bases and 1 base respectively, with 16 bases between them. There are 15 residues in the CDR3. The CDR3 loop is CATFRLARNTGELFF. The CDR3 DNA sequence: TGTGCCACCTTCAGGCTAGCGCGGAACACCGGGGAGCTGTTTTTT.

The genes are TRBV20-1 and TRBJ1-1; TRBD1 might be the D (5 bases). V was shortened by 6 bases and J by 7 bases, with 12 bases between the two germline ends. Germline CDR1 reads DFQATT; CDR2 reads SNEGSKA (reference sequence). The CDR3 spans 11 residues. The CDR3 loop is CSAPGQGEAFF. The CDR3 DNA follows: TGCAGTGCCCCAGGGCAGGGTGAAGCTTTCTTT.

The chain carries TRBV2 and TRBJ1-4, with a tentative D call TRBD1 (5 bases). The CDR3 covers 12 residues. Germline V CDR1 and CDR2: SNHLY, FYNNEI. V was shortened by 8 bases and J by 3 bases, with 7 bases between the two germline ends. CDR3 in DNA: TGTGCCAGCCGACAGCCTAATGAAAAACTGTTTTTT. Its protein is CASRQPNEKLFF.

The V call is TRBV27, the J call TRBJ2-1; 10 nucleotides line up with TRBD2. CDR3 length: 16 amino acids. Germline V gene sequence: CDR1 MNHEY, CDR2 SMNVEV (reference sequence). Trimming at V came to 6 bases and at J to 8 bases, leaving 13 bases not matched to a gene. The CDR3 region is CASSSHRSGRDDEQFF. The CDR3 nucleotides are TGTGCCAGCAGCTCCCATCGAAGCGGGAGGGATGATGAGCAGTTCTTC.

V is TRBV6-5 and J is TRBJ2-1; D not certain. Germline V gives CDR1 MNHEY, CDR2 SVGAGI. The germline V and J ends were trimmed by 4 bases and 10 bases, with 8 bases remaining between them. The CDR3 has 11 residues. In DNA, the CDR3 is TGTGCCAGCAGTTCCTTTCAGGAGCAGTTCTTC. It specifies CASSSFQEQFF.

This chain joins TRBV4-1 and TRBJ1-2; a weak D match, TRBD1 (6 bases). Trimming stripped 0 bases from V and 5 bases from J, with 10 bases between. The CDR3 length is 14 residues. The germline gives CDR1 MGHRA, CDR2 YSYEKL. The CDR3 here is CASSQDTGSYGYTF. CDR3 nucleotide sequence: TGCGCCAGCAGCCAAGATACAGGGAGTTATGGCTACACCTTC.

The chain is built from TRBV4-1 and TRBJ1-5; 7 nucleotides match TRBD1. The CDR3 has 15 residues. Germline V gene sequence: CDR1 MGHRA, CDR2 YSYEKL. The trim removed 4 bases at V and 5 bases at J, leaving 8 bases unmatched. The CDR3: CASSRQGGKDQPQHF. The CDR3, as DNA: TGCGCCAGCAGCCGTCAGGGGGGGAAGGATCAGCCCCAGCATTTT.

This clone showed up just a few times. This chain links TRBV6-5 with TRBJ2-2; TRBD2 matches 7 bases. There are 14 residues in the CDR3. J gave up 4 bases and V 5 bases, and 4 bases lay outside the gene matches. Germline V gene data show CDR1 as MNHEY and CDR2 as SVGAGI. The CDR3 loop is CASSGAGPTGELFF. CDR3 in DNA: TGTGCCAGCAGTGGAGCGGGGCCCACCGGGGAGCTGTTTTTT.

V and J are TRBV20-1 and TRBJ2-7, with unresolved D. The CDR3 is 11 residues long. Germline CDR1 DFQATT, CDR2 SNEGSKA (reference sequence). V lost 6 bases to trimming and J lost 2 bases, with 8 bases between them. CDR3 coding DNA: TGCAGTGCCCGGATCACCTACGAGCAGTACTTC. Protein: CSARITYEQYF.

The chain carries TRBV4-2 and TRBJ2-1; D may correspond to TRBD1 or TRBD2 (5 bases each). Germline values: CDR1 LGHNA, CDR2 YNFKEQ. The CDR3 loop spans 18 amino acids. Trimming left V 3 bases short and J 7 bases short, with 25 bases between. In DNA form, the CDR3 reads TGTGCCAGCAGCCATCTCCTTGGAGGTCTAGGGGAAGGTAATGAGCAGTTCTTC. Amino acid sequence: CASSHLLGGLGEGNEQFF.

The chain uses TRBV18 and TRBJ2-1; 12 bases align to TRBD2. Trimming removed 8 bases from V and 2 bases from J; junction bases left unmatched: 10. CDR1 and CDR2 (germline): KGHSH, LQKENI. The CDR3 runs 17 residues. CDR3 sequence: CASGVQGTSGPYNEQFF. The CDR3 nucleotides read TGTGCCAGCGGGGTACAGGGGACTAGCGGGCCCTACAATGAGCAGTTCTTC.

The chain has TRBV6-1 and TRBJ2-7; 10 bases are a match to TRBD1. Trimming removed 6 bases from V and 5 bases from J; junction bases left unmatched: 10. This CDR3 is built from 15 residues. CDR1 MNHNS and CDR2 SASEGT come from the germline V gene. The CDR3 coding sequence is TGTGCCAGCAGCGCCCCCCGACAGGGGGCCCACGAGCAGTACTTC. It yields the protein CASSAPRQGAHEQYF.

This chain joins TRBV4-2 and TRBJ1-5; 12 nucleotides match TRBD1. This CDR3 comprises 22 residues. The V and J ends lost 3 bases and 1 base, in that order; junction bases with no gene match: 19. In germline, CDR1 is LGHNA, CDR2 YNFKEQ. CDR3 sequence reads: CASSHQDEGQGAHLPSNQPQHF. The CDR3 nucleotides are TGTGCCAGCAGCCATCAAGACGAGGGACAGGGGGCTCATCTTCCCAGCAATCAGCCCCAGCATTTT.

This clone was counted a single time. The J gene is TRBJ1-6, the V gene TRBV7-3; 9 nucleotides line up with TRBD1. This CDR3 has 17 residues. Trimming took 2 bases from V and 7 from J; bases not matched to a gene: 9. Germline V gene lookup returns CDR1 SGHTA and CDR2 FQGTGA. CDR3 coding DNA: TGTGCCAGCAGCTTATACCACCGGGACAGGGCGAATTCACCCCTCCACTTT. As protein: CASSLYHRDRANSPLHF.

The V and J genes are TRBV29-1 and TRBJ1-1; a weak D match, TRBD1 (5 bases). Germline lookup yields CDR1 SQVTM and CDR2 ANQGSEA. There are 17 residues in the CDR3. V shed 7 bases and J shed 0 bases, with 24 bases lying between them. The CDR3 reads CSAYISRAGVMNTEAFF. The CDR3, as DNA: TGCAGCGCCTACATCAGCAGGGCAGGAGTCATGAACACTGAAGCTTTCTTT. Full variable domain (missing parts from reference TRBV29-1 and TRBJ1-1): SAVISQKPSRDICQRGTSLTIQCQVDSQVTMMFWYRQQPGQSLTLIATANQGSEATYESGFVIDKFPISRPNLTFSTLTVSNMSPEDSSIYLCSAYISRAGVMNTEAFFGQGTRLTVV.

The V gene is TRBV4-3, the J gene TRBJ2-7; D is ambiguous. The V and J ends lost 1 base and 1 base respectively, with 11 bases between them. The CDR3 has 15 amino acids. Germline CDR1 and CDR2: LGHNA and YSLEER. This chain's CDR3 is CASSQVLGQSYEQYF. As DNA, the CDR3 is TGCGCCAGCAGCCAAGTTCTAGGCCAATCCTACGAGCAGTACTTC.

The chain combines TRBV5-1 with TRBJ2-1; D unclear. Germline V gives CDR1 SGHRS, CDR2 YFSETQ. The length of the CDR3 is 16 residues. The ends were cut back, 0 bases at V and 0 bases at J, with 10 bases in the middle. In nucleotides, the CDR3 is TGCGCCAGCAGCTTGGCCAAGCATAGCTCCTACAATGAGCAGTTCTTC. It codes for CASSLAKHSSYNEQFF. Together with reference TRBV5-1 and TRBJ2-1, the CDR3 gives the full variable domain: KAGVTQTPRYLIKTRGQQVTLSCSPISGHRSVSWYQQTPGQGLQFLFEYFSETQRNKGNFPGRFSGRQFSNSRSEMNVSTLELGDSALYLCASSLAKHSSYNEQFFGPGTRLTVL.

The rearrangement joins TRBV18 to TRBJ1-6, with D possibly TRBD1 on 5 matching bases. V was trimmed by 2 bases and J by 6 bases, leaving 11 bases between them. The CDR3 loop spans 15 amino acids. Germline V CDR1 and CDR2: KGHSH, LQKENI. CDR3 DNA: TGTGCCAGCTCACCAAGGGACTTAAGTAATTCACCCCTCCACTTT. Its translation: CASSPRDLSNSPLHF.

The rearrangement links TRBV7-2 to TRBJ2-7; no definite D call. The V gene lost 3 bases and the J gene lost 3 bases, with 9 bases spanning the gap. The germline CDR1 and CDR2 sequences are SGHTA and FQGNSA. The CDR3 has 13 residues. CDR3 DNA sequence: TGTGCCAGCAGCTTCACGGTCAGCTACGAGCAGTACTTC. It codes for CASSFTVSYEQYF.

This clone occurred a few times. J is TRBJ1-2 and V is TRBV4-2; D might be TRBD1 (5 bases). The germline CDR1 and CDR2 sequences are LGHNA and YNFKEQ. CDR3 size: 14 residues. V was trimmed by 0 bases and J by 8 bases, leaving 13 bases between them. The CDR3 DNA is TGTGCCAGCAGCCAAGATCTCGGCAGGGTCGGCTACACCTTC. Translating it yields CASSQDLGRVGYTF.

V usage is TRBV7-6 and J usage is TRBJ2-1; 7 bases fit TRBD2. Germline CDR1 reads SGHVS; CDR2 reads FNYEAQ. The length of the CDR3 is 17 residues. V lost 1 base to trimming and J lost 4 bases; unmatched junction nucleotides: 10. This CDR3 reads CASSLVGGGGAYNEQFF. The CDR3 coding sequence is TGTGCCAGCAGCTTAGTTGGCGGCGGGGGAGCTTACAATGAGCAGTTCTTC.

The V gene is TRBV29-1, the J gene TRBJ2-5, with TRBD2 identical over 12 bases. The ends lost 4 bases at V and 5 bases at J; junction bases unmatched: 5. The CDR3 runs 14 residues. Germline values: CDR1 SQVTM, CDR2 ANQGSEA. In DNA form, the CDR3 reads TGCAGCGTTGCCTACCTAGCGGGGGGGGAGACCCAGTACTTC. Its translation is CSVAYLAGGETQYF.

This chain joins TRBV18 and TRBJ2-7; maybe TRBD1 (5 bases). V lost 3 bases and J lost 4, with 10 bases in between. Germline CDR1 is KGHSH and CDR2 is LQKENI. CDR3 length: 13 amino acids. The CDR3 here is CASSPDIEYEQYF. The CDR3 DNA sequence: TGTGCCAGCTCACCGGACATTGAATACGAGCAGTACTTC.